The 25 T cell receptor beta chains presented below share a single source sample, sequenced in a study of shared clonotypes between healthy human individuals. Repertoires were generated with immunoSEQ multiplex PCR, while TCRdb's copy carries only in-frame clones and drops some. The sample lists 1 million to 1.3 million clones, 75% to 80% occurring once. Sequencing was done on a sample of memory CD4+ T cells from PBMCs. Subset here: CD45RA-negative fraction. These receptors were obtained from a man younger than 30 in good health. Some clones in this sample may be carry-over from other donors' samples.

This chain joins TRBV28 and TRBJ2-1; D is unresolved. CDR1 is MDHEN and CDR2 is SYDVKM in the germline V gene. Trimming cost V 7 bases and J 0 bases, with 10 bases left between them. The CDR3 is made up of 14 amino acids. The CDR3 nucleotides are TGTGCCAGCACTCCCTTTAGCTCCTACAATGAGCAGTTCTTC. Translated, it gives CASTPFSSYNEQFF.

The rearrangement links TRBV10-1 to TRBJ1-1, with 11 bases aligning to TRBD1. The CDR3 totals 14 residues. The germline gives CDR1 WNHNN, CDR2 SYGVQD (reference sequence). Trimming cost V 0 bases and J 11 bases; bases outside gene matches: 5. DNA of the CDR3: TGCGCCAGCAGTGAGTCCCGGACAGGGGGCCTGGCTTTCTTT. This translates into CASSESRTGGLAFF.

This clone occurred many times. The rearrangement uses TRBV9 and TRBJ1-2; 7 bases map to TRBD1. This CDR3 spans 14 amino acids. The J segment lost 4 bases and the V segment lost 3 bases, leaving 6 bases of the junction unmatched. Germline loops: CDR1 SGDLS, CDR2 YYNGEE. The CDR3 nucleotides are TGTGCCAGCAGCGGAACGACAGGGAGCTATGGCTACACCTTC. It yields the protein CASSGTTGSYGYTF.

The chain links TRBV5-6 to TRBJ2-7; D is unresolved. V gave up 6 bases and J gave up 2 bases, with 15 bases separating them. The germline gives CDR1 SGHDT, CDR2 YYEEEE. This CDR3 has 14 amino acids. CDR3 DNA sequence: TGTGCCAGCAATCCGACGGACGGTGCCTACGAGCAGTACTTC. Its translation: CASNPTDGAYEQYF.

V gene TRBV5-5 combines with J gene TRBJ1-2; D unresolved. Trimming cost V 0 bases and J 1 base, with 7 bases left between them. CDR1 and CDR2 (germline): SGHKS, YYEKEE (reference sequence). This CDR3 region has 14 residues. The CDR3 loop is CASSLAPVNYGYTF. CDR3 DNA sequence: TGTGCCAGCAGCTTGGCCCCAGTTAACTATGGCTACACCTTC.

As regards this clone: A much larger clone is a single base away; this may be a read error. Other DNA sequences from this sample encode an identical CDR3 as well. The V gene is TRBV7-2, the J gene TRBJ2-5; tentatively, D is TRBD1 or TRBD2 (5 bases each). CDR3 length: 13 residues. Germline CDR1 SGHTA, CDR2 FQGNSA. In DNA, the CDR3 is TGTGCCAGCAGCTTAAGTCTAGGGGAGACCCAATACTTC. Encoded protein: CASSLSLGETQYF.

The chain has TRBV19 and TRBJ1-2; the match to TRBD1 covers 7 bases. Germline lookup yields CDR1 LNHDA and CDR2 SQIVND (reference sequence). The J segment lost 1 base and the V segment lost 6 bases, leaving 14 bases of the junction unmatched. CDR3 length: 17 amino acids. This CDR3 reads CASSYLTGQDRNYGYTF. The CDR3 DNA reads TGTGCCAGTAGCTATCTAACCGGACAGGACCGTAACTATGGCTACACCTTC.

The rearrangement joins TRBV28 to TRBJ1-2, with a tentative D call TRBD1 (5 bases). CDR3 size: 14 residues. Germline loops: CDR1 MDHEN, CDR2 SYDVKM. The V and J ends lost 6 bases and 9 bases respectively, with 20 bases between them. The CDR3 nucleotides are TGTGCCAGCAGCCCCCGAGGGGCTGAAGGAAGCTACACCTTC. Its translation is CASSPRGAEGSYTF.

The chain uses TRBV5-1 and TRBJ2-1, with a weak D call TRBD1 (6 bases). The V gene lost 0 bases and the J gene lost 5 bases, with 9 bases spanning the gap. This CDR3 is built from 14 residues. The germline V gene encodes CDR1 SGHRS and CDR2 YFSETQ. The CDR3, as DNA: TGCGCCAGCAGCTTGGGGTGGGACAACAATGAGCAGTTCTTC. Protein sequence: CASSLGWDNNEQFF. Filled out from reference TRBV5-1 and TRBJ2-1, the complete variable domain reads KAGVTQTPRYLIKTRGQQVTLSCSPISGHRSVSWYQQTPGQGLQFLFEYFSETQRNKGNFPGRFSGRQFSNSRSEMNVSTLELGDSALYLCASSLGWDNNEQFFGPGTRLTVL.

On this clone: A read error may be the cause here, since a much bigger clone is one base away. V gene TRBV5-1 combines with J gene TRBJ1-1, with D possibly being TRBD1 (6 bases). CDR1 and CDR2 from the germline V gene are SGHRS and YFSETQ. V was cut by 5 bases and J by 1 base, with 9 bases left in between. CDR3 length: 13 amino acids. The CDR3 is CASRQGTNTEAFF. The CDR3 DNA follows: TGCGCCAGCAGACAGGGTACGAACACTGAAGCTTTCTTT.

This CDR3 is CASSLAGGQTQYF. CDR3 DNA sequence: TGTGCCAGCAGCTTAGCGGGGGGGCAGACCCAGTACTTC. The chain employs TRBV7-2 and TRBJ2-5; D is possibly TRBD2 (7 bases). Trimming pared 0 bases from V and 6 bases from J, leaving 8 bases between. This CDR3 has 13 residues. Germline CDR1 and CDR2: SGHTA and FQGNSA.

The V gene is TRBV6-1, the J gene TRBJ2-1; TRBD2 might be the D (6 bases). The CDR3 consists of 14 residues. Germline CDR1 MNHNS, CDR2 SASEGT. Trimming removed 8 bases from V and 0 bases from J, with 11 bases in between. CDR3 DNA: TGTGCCAGCCAATATAGCGGCTCCTACAATGAGCAGTTCTTC. This encodes CASQYSGSYNEQFF.

The rearrangement uses TRBV10-3 and TRBJ2-1; 7 bases are shared with TRBD2. J gave up 10 bases and V 0 bases, and 3 bases lay outside the gene matches. There are 13 residues in the CDR3. Germline CDR1 ENHRY, CDR2 SYGVKD. Written as DNA, the CDR3 is TGTGCCATCAGTGAGTCAGGAGCGGGGGAGCAGTTCTTC. Translation gives CAISESGAGEQFF.

V is TRBV29-1 and J is TRBJ2-5; the match to TRBD2 covers 10 bases. Germline CDR1 and CDR2: SQVTM and ANQGSEA. The CDR3 loop spans 16 amino acids. The junction had 13 bases not matched to a gene; V was cut back by 4 bases and J by 5 bases. CDR3 nucleotides: TGCAGCGTTGCGGGTACCGGGACTAGCGTTTGGGAGACCCAGTACTTC. It translates to CSVAGTGTSVWETQYF.

V gene TRBV28 combines with J gene TRBJ2-7; 8 bases are shared with TRBD1. CDR1 and CDR2 (germline): MDHEN, SYDVKM. V lost 5 bases to trimming and J lost 2 bases; unmatched junction nucleotides: 8. The CDR3 is made up of 15 amino acids. Written as DNA, the CDR3 is TGTGCCAGCAGTCCCCAGGGGGCGGGGACCTACGAGCAGTACTTC. This sequence encodes CASSPQGAGTYEQYF.

This clone came up a few times. This sequence joins TRBV12-5 and TRBJ1-2; no firm D call. Germline CDR1 is LGHNT and CDR2 is FRNRAP. This CDR3 has 14 amino acids. V lost 4 bases, J lost 6 bases, and 15 bases lay in between. The CDR3 sequence is CASGSGRPFDGYTF. CDR3 nucleotide sequence: TGTGCTAGTGGTTCCGGACGGCCTTTTGATGGCTACACCTTC.

This rearrangement joins TRBV4-1 to TRBJ2-1; D is uncertain. Germline V CDR1 and CDR2: MGHRA, YSYEKL. The CDR3 consists of 17 residues. V lost 3 bases and J 0 bases, leaving 15 bases between the germline ends. CDR3 coding DNA: TGCGCCAGCAGCCAGGATCCGACTCGTAGCTCCTACAATGAGCAGTTCTTC. Translated, it gives CASSQDPTRSSYNEQFF.

The gene calls are TRBV7-3 and TRBJ1-2; tentative D call: TRBD1 (5 bases). Germline values: CDR1 SGHTA, CDR2 FQGTGA. Trimming stripped 1 base from V and 5 bases from J, with 11 bases between. The CDR3 spans 14 residues. The CDR3 protein is CASSLNRDGYGYTF. CDR3 in DNA: TGTGCCAGCAGCTTAAATAGGGACGGGTATGGCTACACCTTC.

This CDR3 reads CASSPSTEHTEQYF. DNA for the CDR3: TGTGCCAGCTCACCGAGCACAGAACATACTGAGCAGTACTTC. The chain uses TRBV18 and TRBJ2-7; D remains ambiguous. The CDR3 is made up of 14 amino acids. V lost 3 bases, J lost 7 bases, and 16 bases lay in between. Germline lookup yields CDR1 KGHSH and CDR2 LQKENI.

J is TRBJ2-3 and V is TRBV6-6; a possible D gene is TRBD1 (5 bases). The CDR3 runs 16 residues. CDR1 is MNHNY and CDR2 is SVGAGI in the germline V gene (reference sequence). V was clipped by 2 bases and J by 5 bases, with 17 bases between them. The CDR3 protein is CASSYVSGLGRDTQYF. The CDR3 DNA sequence: TGTGCCAGCAGTTACGTGTCAGGGCTAGGTCGAGATACGCAGTATTTT.

This clone came up once. The chain links TRBV5-1 to TRBJ2-5, with D perhaps being TRBD1 or TRBD2 (5 bases each). Germline lookup yields CDR1 SGHRS and CDR2 YFSETQ. The CDR3 spans 13 residues. V was trimmed by 5 bases and J by 5 bases, leaving 13 bases between them. The CDR3 DNA reads as TGCGCCAGCAGGGGACGGGTAGCGGAGACCCAGTACTTC. Protein sequence: CASRGRVAETQYF.

This chain joins TRBV2 and TRBJ2-1; 12 bases map to TRBD1. Germline loops: CDR1 SNHLY, CDR2 FYNNEI. Trimming at V came to 6 bases and at J to 4 bases, leaving 7 bases not matched to a gene. There are 16 residues in the CDR3. The CDR3 is CASRTPGQGAYNEQFF. In nucleotides, the CDR3 is TGTGCCAGCAGAACTCCGGGACAGGGGGCTTACAATGAGCAGTTCTTC.

J is TRBJ2-3 and V is TRBV7-9; the match to TRBD2 covers 9 bases. The V segment lost 1 base and the J segment 5 bases; nucleotides outside the gene matches: 10. This CDR3 is built from 17 residues. Germline V gene sequence: CDR1 SEHNR, CDR2 FQNEAQ (reference sequence). The CDR3 DNA is TGTGCCAGCAGCTTAGTTGGTAGCGGGAGAATGGTAGATACGCAGTATTTT. It translates to CASSLVGSGRMVDTQYF. Drawing the rest from reference TRBV7-9 and TRBJ2-3, the complete variable domain is DTGVSQNPRHKITKRGQNVTFRCDPISEHNRLYWYRQTLGQGPEFLTYFQNEAQLEKSRLLSDRFSAERPKGSFSTLEIQRTEQGDSAMYLCASSLVGSGRMVDTQYFGPGTRLTVL.

In DNA form, the CDR3 reads TGTGCCAGCAGCTTAACCCTGACTAGCGGGAGGGCCAACGAGCAGTACTTC. Translated, it gives CASSLTLTSGRANEQYF. This sequence joins TRBV7-2 and TRBJ2-7, with TRBD2 matching over 14 bases. The CDR3 totals 17 residues. The J segment lost 5 bases and the V segment lost 2 bases, leaving 8 bases of the junction unmatched. Germline values: CDR1 SGHTA, CDR2 FQGNSA.

The chain links TRBV27 to TRBJ2-3; weak D call: TRBD2 (5 bases). Germline V gene sequence: CDR1 MNHEY, CDR2 SMNVEV (reference sequence). Trimming took off 6 bases at V and 3 bases at J, with 10 bases between the two ends. The CDR3 runs 13 residues. The CDR3 loop is CASRRAGTDTQYF. In DNA form, the CDR3 reads TGTGCCAGCAGGAGGGCCGGTACAGATACGCAGTATTTT.